These 23 T cell receptor beta chains originate from one sample sequenced in a study of T cell responses to AZD1222 COVID-19 vaccine. Method: immunoSEQ multiplex PCR; TCRdb's copy keeps in-frame clones and lacks some. The sample gives roughly 270,000 clones, almost 95% of which show up once; approximately 0.52% is in the top ten. The specimen comprised peripheral blood, sampled 28 days after the second AZD1222 dose. These receptor sequences come from an adult who received the AZD1222 COVID-19 vaccine.

The V gene is TRBV6-2 or TRBV6-3, the J gene TRBJ1-3; TRBD1 matches at 7 bases. CDR3 length equals 16 residues. CDR1 is MNHEY and CDR2 is SVGEGT in the germline V gene. The V and J ends lost 6 bases and 0 bases, in that order; junction bases with no gene match: 8. The CDR3 DNA sequence: TGTGCCAGCAGCCTCCTGGGACAGATCTCTGGAAACACCATATATTTT. Translation gives CASSLLGQISGNTIYF.

The chain couples TRBV28 to TRBJ1-1; tentative D call: TRBD1 (5 bases). In germline, CDR1 is MDHEN, CDR2 SYDVKM. V was shortened by 1 base and J by 8 bases, with 8 bases between the two germline ends. The CDR3 is 12 residues long. CDR3 protein: CASSLSRQEAFF. The DNA of the CDR3 is TGTGCCAGCAGTTTATCTCGACAGGAAGCTTTCTTT.

The chain has TRBV15 and TRBJ2-5; D not resolved. From germline, CDR1 is LNHNV and CDR2 YYDKDF (reference sequence). The length of the CDR3 is 14 residues. V was trimmed by 1 base and J by 2 bases, leaving 8 bases between them. The CDR3 region is CATSRGPVQETQYF. The DNA of the CDR3 is TGTGCCACCAGCAGAGGGCCTGTGCAAGAGACCCAGTACTTC.

The chain couples TRBV5-1 to TRBJ1-2; possibly TRBD1 for D (5 bases). The CDR3 consists of 14 residues. V lost 1 base to trimming and J lost 12 bases, with 19 bases between them. Germline V gene data show CDR1 as SGHRS and CDR2 as YFSETQ. CDR3: CASSLLMTGTGDTF. CDR3 DNA sequence: TGCGCCAGCAGCTTGCTCATGACCGGGACGGGGGACACCTTC.

This rearrangement joins TRBV5-1 to TRBJ1-5, with no clear D. The V end lost 4 bases, the J end lost 0 bases, and 5 bases lay between the germline ends. The CDR3 extends over 13 amino acids. From germline, CDR1 is SGHRS and CDR2 YFSETQ. The CDR3 DNA reads as TGCGCCAGCAGCGCAGATAGCAATCAGCCCCAGCATTTT. Amino acid sequence: CASSADSNQPQHF. The whole variable domain, filled in from reference TRBV5-1 and TRBJ1-5, reads KAGVTQTPRYLIKTRGQQVTLSCSPISGHRSVSWYQQTPGQGLQFLFEYFSETQRNKGNFPGRFSGRQFSNSRSEMNVSTLELGDSALYLCASSADSNQPQHFGDGTRLSIL.

This clone was seen only once. The chain has TRBV7-2 and TRBJ2-1; 8 bases agree with TRBD1. The germline gives CDR1 SGHTA, CDR2 FQGNSA. The CDR3 is made up of 12 amino acids. Trimming removed 5 bases from V and 9 bases from J; junction bases left unmatched: 3. CDR3 bases: TGTGCCAGCAGCACGGGGACAGGTGAGCAGTTCTTC. Translation: CASSTGTGEQFF.

V gene TRBV27 combines with J gene TRBJ1-2; unclear D gene. This CDR3 is 12 amino acids long. Germline V gene sequence: CDR1 MNHEY, CDR2 SMNVEV (reference sequence). Trimming removed 6 bases from V and 8 bases from J, with 13 bases in between. The CDR3 spells CASRHTQGGYTF. The CDR3 nucleotides are TGTGCCAGCAGACACACCCAAGGGGGCTACACCTTC.

The genes are TRBV24-1 and TRBJ2-3; weak D call: TRBD1 (5 bases). Trimming cost V 10 bases and J 6 bases, with 13 bases left between them. The CDR3 totals 12 residues. Germline V lookup: CDR1 KGHDR, CDR2 SFDVKD. CDR3 DNA sequence: TGTGCCACGAGGCTGGCAGGGGATACGCAGTATTTT. The encoded protein is CATRLAGDTQYF.

The gene calls are TRBV9 and TRBJ1-1; TRBD1 matches 8 bases. The CDR3 extends over 13 amino acids. The germline gives CDR1 SGDLS, CDR2 YYNGEE. The trim removed 4 bases at V and 5 bases at J, leaving 4 bases unmatched. The DNA for the CDR3 is TGTGCCAGCAGCATAACAGGGGGTACTGAAGCTTTCTTT. Translation gives CASSITGGTEAFF.

CDR3 loop: CASSPGVGTDETETQYF. DNA of the CDR3: TGTGCCAGCAGCCCGGGGGTCGGGACAGATGAAACGGAGACCCAGTACTTC. The chain uses TRBV11-3 and TRBJ2-5, with D maybe TRBD1 (7 bases). CDR1 and CDR2 from the germline V gene are SGHNT and YENEEA. The CDR3 extends over 17 amino acids. The ends were cut back, 5 bases at V and 5 bases at J, with 24 bases in the middle.

V usage is TRBV2 and J usage is TRBJ2-7; 8 nucleotides match TRBD2. CDR1 is SNHLY and CDR2 is FYNNEI in the germline V gene. CDR3 length: 12 amino acids. V lost 6 bases to trimming and J lost 5 bases; unmatched junction nucleotides: 3. In DNA, the CDR3 is TGTGCCAGCAGGGCGGGAGGCCACGAGCAGTACTTC. This encodes CASRAGGHEQYF.

Remarks on this clone: This same CDR3 is encoded by further DNA sequences in the sample. The gene calls are TRBV7-3 and TRBJ2-1; the D gene is possibly TRBD2 (7 bases). The CDR3 runs 15 residues. Between the trimmed V and J ends, which lost 2 bases and 2 bases, there was a span of 10 bases. CDR1 is SGHTA and CDR2 is FQGTGA in the germline V gene. Here the CDR3 DNA reads TGTGCCAGCAGCTTAGGCGGGGGCCCCTACAATGAGCAGTTCTTC. Its protein product is CASSLGGGPYNEQFF.

The rearrangement uses TRBV3-1 (or the pseudogene TRBV3-2) and TRBJ1-6; a possible D gene is TRBD1 (6 bases). The CDR3 spans 16 residues. From germline, CDR1 is LGHDT and CDR2 YNNKEL (reference sequence). The V end lost 1 base, the J end lost 9 bases, and 16 bases lay between the germline ends. The CDR3 sequence is CASSQGGARGGSPLHF. In DNA, the CDR3 is TGTGCCAGCAGCCAAGGTGGGGCCAGGGGCGGTTCACCCCTCCACTTT.

This CDR3 reads CASSPPGTGSYEQYF. The CDR3 region has the DNA TGTGCCAGCAGTCCTCCCGGGACAGGATCCTACGAGCAGTACTTC. V and J are TRBV28 and TRBJ2-7, with TRBD1 identical over 8 bases. The junction had 7 bases not matched to a gene; V was cut back by 5 bases and J by 1 base. The CDR3 is 15 residues long. Germline lookup yields CDR1 MDHEN and CDR2 SYDVKM. The full variable domain, completed using reference TRBV28 and TRBJ2-7, is DVKVTQSSRYLVKRTGEKVFLECVQDMDHENMFWYRQDPGLGLRLIYFSYDVKMKEKGDIPEGYSVSREKKERFSLILESASTNQTSMYLCASSPPGTGSYEQYFGPGTRLTVT.

The chain combines TRBV11-2 with TRBJ1-5; 8 nucleotides match TRBD1. The V gene's germline CDR1 is SGHAT and CDR2 FQNNGV. The ends lost 5 bases at V and 1 base at J; junction bases unmatched: 7. The length of the CDR3 is 16 residues. CDR3 protein: CASSPGDRGSNQPQHF. The CDR3 DNA sequence: TGTGCCAGCAGCCCTGGTGACAGGGGAAGCAATCAGCCCCAGCATTTT. The full variable domain, with the rest looked up from reference TRBV11-2 and TRBJ1-5, is EAGVAQSPRYKIIEKRQSVAFWCNPISGHATLYWYQQILGQGPKLLIQFQNNGVVDDSQLPKDRFSAERLKGVDSTLKIQPAKLEDSAVYLCASSPGDRGSNQPQHFGDGTRLSIL.

The chain has TRBV6-5 and TRBJ1-1, with D unresolved. CDR1 and CDR2 (germline): MNHEY, SVGAGI. There are 12 residues in the CDR3. V was pared by 4 bases and J by 10 bases, with 13 bases between. The DNA for the CDR3 is TGTGCCAGCAGTTCAATATCACGGGCAGCTTTCTTT. It encodes CASSSISRAAFF.

The chain has TRBV19 and TRBJ1-4, with 11 bases lining up with TRBD1. V lost 9 bases and J lost 7; bases outside the gene matches: 4. This CDR3 is built from 13 residues. Looked up from germline, CDR1 is LNHDA and CDR2 is SQIVND (reference sequence). DNA for the CDR3: TGTGCCAGGCGGGGACAGGGGGTTGAAAAACTGTTTTTT. Amino acid sequence: CARRGQGVEKLFF.

The chain links TRBV13 to TRBJ2-2; 8 bases map to TRBD2. Germline CDR1 reads PRHDT; CDR2 reads FYEKMQ (reference sequence). J lost 4 bases, V lost 2 bases, and 6 bases had no gene match. This CDR3 spans 16 amino acids. CDR3: CASSLFSSGSTGELFF. CDR3 sequence (DNA): TGTGCCAGCAGCTTATTCTCTAGCGGGTCCACCGGGGAGCTGTTTTTT.

This clone was counted a few times. This chain joins TRBV13 and TRBJ2-1; 11 nucleotides agree with TRBD2. Germline V CDR1 and CDR2: PRHDT, FYEKMQ (reference sequence). The junction had 3 bases not matched to a gene; V was cut back by 5 bases and J by 3 bases. The CDR3 covers 15 residues. The DNA of the CDR3 is TGTGCCAGCAGCCAGACTAGCGGGAACTACAATGAGCAGTTCTTC. Protein product: CASSQTSGNYNEQFF.

This clone was detected only once. The chain joins TRBV5-1 to TRBJ1-1, with D hard to call. This CDR3 is 14 amino acids long. Trimming shortened V by 5 bases and J by 0 bases, and 11 bases separated the two germline ends. Germline V CDR1 and CDR2: SGHRS, YFSETQ. The CDR3 sequence is CASSSDGLNTEAFF. Here the CDR3 DNA reads TGCGCCAGCAGTTCCGACGGTTTGAACACTGAAGCTTTCTTT.

V and J are TRBV4-1 and TRBJ2-7; D is perhaps TRBD2 (5 bases). The CDR3 sequence is 14 residues long. The germline CDR1 and CDR2 sequences are MGHRA and YSYEKL. Trimming left V 0 bases short and J 0 bases short, with 6 bases between. Here the CDR3 reads CASSQEEDSYEQYF. CDR3 nucleotide sequence: TGCGCCAGCAGCCAAGAGGAGGACTCCTACGAGCAGTACTTC.

This chain connects TRBV7-8 to TRBJ2-1, with TRBD1 as a possible D gene (8 bases). CDR3 size: 16 residues. The germline CDR1 and CDR2 sequences are SGHVS and FQNEAQ. V shed 1 base and J shed 16 bases, with 26 bases lying between them. This CDR3 reads CASSLGGGQVTPLGFF. CDR3 bases: TGTGCCAGCAGCTTAGGCGGGGGACAGGTCACCCCCTTAGGATTCTTC.

This clone came up a few times. The chain joins TRBV4-1 to TRBJ1-1; D gene uncertain. The CDR3 is made up of 11 amino acids. V was trimmed by 3 bases and J by 5 bases, leaving 4 bases between them. The germline V gene encodes CDR1 MGHRA and CDR2 YSYEKL. The CDR3 DNA follows: TGCGCCAGCAGCCAGGGAACTGAAGCTTTCTTT. Amino acid sequence: CASSQGTEAFF.